The rows below give T cell receptor beta chains drawn from one sample of a study of T cells after yellow fever vaccination. Using its own MiXCR run on the 5' RACE reads, TCRdb lists one record per CDR3 protein. The sample has some 300,000 distinct CDR3 sequences; around 3.6% are singletons. The sample in question was PBMCs, obtained on the day of the yellow fever booster vaccination. The receptor set was obtained from a man younger than 30 who received the YFV17D yellow fever vaccine. Each CDR3 is given with its conserved first and last residue. The D gene is left open where the match is weak. A clone size is listed for some rows: how often the clone was seen (once, few, many), or a class if it is expanded.

>TRBV30|many|.|TRBJ1-2
CAWSVQGRGYGYTF
TGTGCCTGGAGTGTACAAGGCAGGGGCTATGGCTACACCTTC
>TRBV20-1|many|.|TRBJ1-2
CSASPLEGNYGYTF
TGCAGTGCTAGCCCCCTCGAGGGGAACTATGGCTACACCTTC
>TRBV7-3|many|.|TRBJ2-3
CASSPETSRGDTQYF
TGTGCCAGCAGCCCAGAGACCAGTCGTGGAGATACGCAGTATTTT
>TRBV12-3/TRBV12-4|many|.|TRBJ2-7
CASSPTLQETYEQYF
TGTGCCAGCAGTCCTACATTACAGGAGACCTACGAGCAGTACTTC
>TRBV20-1|many|.|TRBJ2-7
CSARAPSYEQYF
TGCAGTGCTAGAGCCCCCTCCTACGAGCAGTACTTC
>TRBV12-3/TRBV12-4|.|.|TRBJ2-1
CASSLSRGNEQFF
TGTGCCAGCAGTTTATCAAGGGGGAATGAGCAGTTCTTC
>TRBV4-1|.|.|TRBJ1-2
CASSQGGYYGYTF
TGCGCCAGCAGCCAAGGCGGGTACTATGGCTACACCTTC
>TRBV5-1|many|.|TRBJ2-1
CASSLAASYNEQFF
TGCGCCAGCAGCTTAGCAGCTTCCTACAATGAGCAGTTCTTC
>TRBV7-3|many|.|TRBJ2-1
CASSYSGDNEQFF
TGTGCCAGCAGCTACTCGGGGGACAATGAGCAGTTCTTC
>TRBV7-2|few|.|TRBJ2-3
CASSRGPEAADTQYF
TGTGCCAGCAGCCGAGGACCCGAAGCAGCAGATACGCAGTATTTT
>TRBV24-1|.|.|TRBJ2-1
CATSNPGVVNEQFF
TGTGCCACCAGTAATCCAGGGGTGGTCAATGAGCAGTTCTTC
>TRBV7-2|many|.|TRBJ2-4
CASSLALFAGAKNIQYF
TGTGCCAGCAGCTTAGCGCTTTTTGCGGGGGCCAAAAACATTCAGTACTTC
>TRBV7-9|many|.|TRBJ2-7
CASSSRGPFSYEQYF
TGTGCCAGCAGCTCACGAGGCCCATTCTCCTACGAGCAGTACTTC
>TRBV6-1|.|TRBD1|TRBJ2-1
CASSEVGTGGNEQFF
TGTGCCAGCAGTGAAGTCGGGACAGGGGGCAATGAGCAGTTCTTC
>TRBV19|few|.|TRBJ2-2
CASSIPSAGTGELFF
TGTGCCAGTAGTATCCCGTCCGCCGGAACCGGGGAGCTGTTTTTT
>TRBV5-5|many|.|TRBJ1-2
CASSLGGSAGGLRGYGYTF
TGTGCCAGCAGCTTGGGAGGGTCTGCCGGGGGATTAAGGGGCTATGGCTACACCTTC
>TRBV3-1|many|.|TRBJ2-3
CASSQEEEVGDTQYF
TGTGCCAGCAGCCAAGAAGAGGAGGTAGGAGATACGCAGTATTTT
>TRBV5-1|many|.|TRBJ2-2
CASSWGRLANTGELFF
TGCGCCAGCAGCTGGGGGCGTTTAGCGAACACCGGGGAGCTGTTTTTT
>TRBV28|.|TRBD1|TRBJ1-6
CASSLRGTGGYHSPLHF
TGTGCCAGCAGTTTAAGGGGGACAGGGGGGTATCATTCACCCCTCCACTTT
>TRBV6-6|many|.|TRBJ1-5
CASSPSDGNQPQHF
TGTGCCAGCAGTCCCTCGGACGGCAATCAGCCCCAGCATTTT
>TRBV4-3|many|.|TRBJ2-6
CASSQDLQAGPRRGANVLTF
TGCGCCAGCAGCCAAGATCTCCAGGCAGGTCCTAGGAGGGGGGCCAACGTCCTGACTTTC
>TRBV5-5|.|TRBD1|TRBJ1-2
CASSFWGQGGYTF
TGTGCCAGCAGCTTTTGGGGACAGGGAGGCTACACCTTC
>TRBV18|many|.|TRBJ2-5
CASSPSRGDQETQYF
TGTGCCAGCTCACCCTCGAGGGGGGACCAAGAGACCCAGTACTTC
>TRBV7-9|few|.|TRBJ2-1
CASSTPGTGRDWEQFF
TGTGCCAGCAGCACCCCCGGAACAGGGAGGGACTGGGAGCAGTTCTTC
>TRBV30|.|.|TRBJ1-1
CAWRGIRSGENTEAFF
TGTGCCTGGAGGGGTATACGTTCAGGAGAAAACACTGAAGCTTTCTTT
>TRBV28|.|.|TRBJ1-6
CASSLDQGSSHLHF
TGTGCCAGCAGTTTAGACCAGGGTAGTTCACACCTCCACTTT
>TRBV27|.|.|TRBJ2-7
CASSLGTPAYEQYF
TGTGCCAGCAGTTTAGGGACACCAGCCTACGAGCAGTACTTC
>TRBV9|many|TRBD1|TRBJ2-1
CASSTTGGSYNEQFF
TGTGCCAGCAGCACAACAGGGGGATCCTACAATGAGCAGTTCTTC
>TRBV5-1|.|TRBD1|TRBJ2-5
CASSTDRVETQYF
TGCGCCAGCAGCACTGACAGGGTTGAGACCCAGTACTTC
>TRBV7-2|few|TRBD2|TRBJ2-3
CASSRGPSGTGDTQYF
TGTGCCAGCAGCCGAGGGCCTAGCGGGACGGGAGATACGCAGTATTTT
>TRBV18|.|.|TRBJ1-3
CASSPTSSGNTIYF
TGTGCCAGCTCACCAACAAGCTCTGGAAACACCATATATTTT
>TRBV5-4|few|TRBD1|TRBJ2-1
CASSLQGATYNEQFF
TGTGCCAGCAGCTTACAGGGGGCCACCTACAATGAGCAGTTCTTC
>TRBV11-2|many|.|TRBJ2-5
CASSLAGRRETQYF
TGTGCCAGCAGCTTAGCCGGACGTCGGGAGACCCAGTACTTC
>TRBV7-6|.|.|TRBJ1-4
CASSLMTGSDEKLFF
TGTGCCAGCAGCTTAATGACAGGCTCGGATGAAAAACTGTTTTTT
>TRBV5-1|many|TRBD2|TRBJ2-3
CASSLSGGLGTDTQYF
TGCGCCAGCAGCCTTAGCGGGGGGCTTGGCACAGATACGCAGTATTTT
>TRBV5-1|.|.|TRBJ1-5
CASSISGTPNQPQHF
TGCGCCAGCAGCATTTCCGGGACCCCGAATCAGCCCCAGCATTTT